Listed below are T cell receptor beta chains from one sample, sequenced in a study of cytomegalovirus exposure and HLA in healthy donors. The method was immunoSEQ multiplex PCR; TCRdb's version includes in-frame clones alone and lacks a portion of them. Among roughly 160,000 clones listed, approximately 80% were seen once. Sequences were obtained from PBMCs. The receptors originated from a boy between 2 and 10 years old in good health and CMV-seronegative. CDR3s include the opening cysteine and the closing phenylalanine or tryptophan. A D gene is named only where the DNA matches it firmly.

d_call,v_call,j_call,cdr3_aa
-,TRBV19,TRBJ1-2,CASSIGGQDGYTF
TRBD1,TRBV27,TRBJ1-1,CASSLQGRENTEAFF
TRBD2,TRBV4-3,TRBJ2-7,CASSQDVEREGKPYEQYF
TRBD2,TRBV29-1,TRBJ2-7,CSVGGGDALYYEQYF
-,TRBV29-1,TRBJ1-2,CSVEGEKTNYGYTF
TRBD1,TRBV5-8,TRBJ1-4,CASTLSGTDNEKLFF
-,TRBV6-1,TRBJ1-2,CASTANQGTVYGYTF
-,TRBV4-3,TRBJ1-1,CASSQAGTLNTEAFF
TRBD1,TRBV28,TRBJ1-5,CASSSRGPNQPQHF
TRBD2,TRBV27,TRBJ2-1,CASSRRGGSTIGEQFF
TRBD1,TRBV5-4,TRBJ1-2,CASSFYRDRSYGYTF
-,TRBV30,TRBJ1-1,CARGRGTEAFF
TRBD1,TRBV19,TRBJ1-6,CASSGRGRLNSPLHF
-,TRBV29-1,TRBJ2-7,CSVEGPYEQYF
-,TRBV15,TRBJ1-3,CATSREASPAANTIYF
-,TRBV29-1,TRBJ1-5,CSVKNRESANQPQHF
-,TRBV6-5,TRBJ2-5,CASSSLRLETQYF
TRBD1,TRBV7-9,TRBJ1-1,CASSLIIIIQGADTEAFF
TRBD1,TRBV7-9,TRBJ1-5,CASSEPGQGSPQHF
TRBD2,TRBV30,TRBJ2-1,CAWTSGLAGGQFF
TRBD2,TRBV7-2,TRBJ2-1,CASSLPSIAGDSYNEQFF
TRBD2,TRBV5-8,TRBJ2-7,CASSLGGGRSYEQYF
TRBD2,TRBV30,TRBJ2-2,CAWSVGGIGTGELFF
-,TRBV4-3,TRBJ2-2,CASSQDRYTGELFF
TRBD1,TRBV7-9,TRBJ2-2,CASSIVWGTGNTGELFF
TRBD2,TRBV7-6,TRBJ2-7,CASSLEFGGRGPYEQYF
TRBD1,TRBV5-4,TRBJ2-1,CASSPPDRNEQFF
TRBD2,TRBV9,TRBJ2-3,CASSGGLALDTQYF
-,TRBV19,TRBJ2-2,CASSMLGSTGELFF
TRBD2,TRBV14,TRBJ2-3,CASSQRPFRGGEDTQYF
TRBD1,TRBV4-2,TRBJ1-6,CASSQNFGTGTSPLHF
-,TRBV30,TRBJ2-5,CAWSVLRQQETQYF
-,TRBV6-1,TRBJ2-3,CASSRTVLGTDTQYF
-,TRBV5-1,TRBJ2-5,CASSLQRGSETQYF
-,TRBV7-2,TRBJ1-3,CASSLGGNTIYF
-,TRBV4-3,TRBJ1-5,CASSREQGSNQPQHF
TRBD1,TRBV6-1,TRBJ1-2,CASEDGQGARGYTF
TRBD1,TRBV5-1,-,CASSLNRGEQYF
TRBD1,TRBV6-1,TRBJ2-7,CASSNHDRGSYEQYF
-,TRBV30,TRBJ2-1,CAWSANSYNEQFF
TRBD2,TRBV27,TRBJ2-3,CASSRGTLAGAGDTQYF
-,TRBV7-8,TRBJ2-7,CASSTTVYEQYF
-,TRBV5-8,TRBJ2-7,CASSLGGGSGYEQYF
TRBD1,TRBV7-6,TRBJ2-3,CASSPRTGQATQYF
-,TRBV7-9,TRBJ2-3,CASSFSGVGALSHTDTQYF
TRBD1,TRBV9,TRBJ1-3,CASSPGQYSGNTIYF